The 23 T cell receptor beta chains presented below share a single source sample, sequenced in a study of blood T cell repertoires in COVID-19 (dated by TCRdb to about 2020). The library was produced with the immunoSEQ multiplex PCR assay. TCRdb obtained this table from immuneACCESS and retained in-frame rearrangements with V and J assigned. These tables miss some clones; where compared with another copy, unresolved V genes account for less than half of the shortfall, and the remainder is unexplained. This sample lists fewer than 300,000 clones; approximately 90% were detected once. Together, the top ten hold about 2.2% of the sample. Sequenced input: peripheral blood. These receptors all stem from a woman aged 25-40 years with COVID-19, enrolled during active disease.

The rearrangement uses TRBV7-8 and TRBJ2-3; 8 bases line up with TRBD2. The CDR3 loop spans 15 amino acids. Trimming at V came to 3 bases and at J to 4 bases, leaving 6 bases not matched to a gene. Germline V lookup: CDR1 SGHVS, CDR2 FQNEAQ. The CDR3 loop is CASSFVGRGADTQYF. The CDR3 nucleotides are TGTGCCAGCAGCTTCGTCGGGAGGGGCGCAGATACGCAGTATTTT.

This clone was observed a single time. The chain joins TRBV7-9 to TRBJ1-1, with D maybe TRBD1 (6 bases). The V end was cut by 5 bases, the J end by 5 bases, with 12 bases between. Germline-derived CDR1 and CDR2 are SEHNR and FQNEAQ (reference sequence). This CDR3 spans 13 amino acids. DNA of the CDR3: TGTGCCAGCAGCACAGAGAGGGGGACTGAAGCTTTCTTT. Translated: CASSTERGTEAFF.

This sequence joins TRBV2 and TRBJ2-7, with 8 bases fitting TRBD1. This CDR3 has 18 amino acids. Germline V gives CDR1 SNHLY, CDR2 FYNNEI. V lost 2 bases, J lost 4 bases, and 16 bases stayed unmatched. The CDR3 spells CASSELGGQATRGYEQYF. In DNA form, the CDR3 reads TGTGCCAGCAGTGAATTGGGGGGACAGGCTACCCGGGGTTACGAGCAGTACTTC.

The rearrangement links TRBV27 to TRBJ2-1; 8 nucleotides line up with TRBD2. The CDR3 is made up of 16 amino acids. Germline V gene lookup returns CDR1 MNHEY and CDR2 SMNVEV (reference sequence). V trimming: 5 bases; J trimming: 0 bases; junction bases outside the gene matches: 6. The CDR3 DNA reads TGTGCCAGCAGTCCGACTAGCGCTAGCTCCTACAATGAGCAGTTCTTC. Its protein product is CASSPTSASSYNEQFF.

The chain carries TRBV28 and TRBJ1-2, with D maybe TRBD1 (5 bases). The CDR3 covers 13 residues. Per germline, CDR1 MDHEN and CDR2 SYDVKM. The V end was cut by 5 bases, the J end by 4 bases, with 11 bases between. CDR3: CASSRQILYGYTF. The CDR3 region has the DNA TGTGCCAGCAGTAGACAGATTCTCTATGGCTACACCTTC.

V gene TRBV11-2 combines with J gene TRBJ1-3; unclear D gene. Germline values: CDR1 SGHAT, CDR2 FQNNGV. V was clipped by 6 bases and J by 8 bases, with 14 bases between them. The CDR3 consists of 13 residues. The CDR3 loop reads CASRLDRGDTIYF. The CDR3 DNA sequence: TGTGCCAGCAGACTAGACCGCGGGGACACCATATATTTT.

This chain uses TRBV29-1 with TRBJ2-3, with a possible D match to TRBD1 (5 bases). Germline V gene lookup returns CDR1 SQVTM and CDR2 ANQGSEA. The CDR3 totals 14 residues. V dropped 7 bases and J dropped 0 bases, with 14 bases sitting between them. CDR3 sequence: CSATSDTSTDTQYF. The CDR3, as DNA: TGCAGCGCCACATCGGACACGAGCACAGATACGCAGTATTTT.

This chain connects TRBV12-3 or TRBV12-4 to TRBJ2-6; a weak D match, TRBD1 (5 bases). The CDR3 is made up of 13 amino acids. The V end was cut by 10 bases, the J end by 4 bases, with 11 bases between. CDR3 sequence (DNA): TGTGCCACAACAGGCTCCGGGGCCAACGTCCTGACTTTC. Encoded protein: CATTGSGANVLTF.

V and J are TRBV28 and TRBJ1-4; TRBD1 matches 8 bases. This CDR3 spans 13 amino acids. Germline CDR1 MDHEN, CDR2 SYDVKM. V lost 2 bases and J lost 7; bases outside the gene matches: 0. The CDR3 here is CASSLQGAEKLFF. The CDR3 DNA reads TGTGCCAGCAGTTTACAGGGGGCTGAAAAACTGTTTTTT.

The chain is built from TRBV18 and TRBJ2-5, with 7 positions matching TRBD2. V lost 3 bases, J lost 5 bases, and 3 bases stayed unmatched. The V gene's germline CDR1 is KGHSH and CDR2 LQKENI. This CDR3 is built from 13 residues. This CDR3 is CASSPPRGETQYF. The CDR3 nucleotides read TGTGCCAGCTCACCCCCGCGGGGGGAGACCCAGTACTTC. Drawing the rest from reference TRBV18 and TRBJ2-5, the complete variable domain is NAGVMQNPRHLVRRRGQEARLRCSPMKGHSHVYWYRQLPEEGLKFMVYLQKENIIDESGMPKERFSAEFPKEGPSILRIQQVVRGDSAAYFCASSPPRGETQYFGPGTRLLVL.

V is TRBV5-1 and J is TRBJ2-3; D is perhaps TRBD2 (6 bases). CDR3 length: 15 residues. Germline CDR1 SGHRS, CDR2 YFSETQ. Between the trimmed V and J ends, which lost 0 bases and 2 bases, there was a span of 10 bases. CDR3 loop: CASSLAGLNTDTQYF. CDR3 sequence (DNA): TGCGCCAGCAGCTTGGCCGGACTAAACACAGATACGCAGTATTTT.

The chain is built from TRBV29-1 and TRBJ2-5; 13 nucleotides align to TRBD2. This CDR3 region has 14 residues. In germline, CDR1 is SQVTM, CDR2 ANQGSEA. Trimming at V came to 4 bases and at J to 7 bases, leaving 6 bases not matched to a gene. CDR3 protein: CSVVGLAGAGTQYF. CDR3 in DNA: TGCAGCGTTGTTGGACTAGCGGGAGCGGGGACCCAGTACTTC.

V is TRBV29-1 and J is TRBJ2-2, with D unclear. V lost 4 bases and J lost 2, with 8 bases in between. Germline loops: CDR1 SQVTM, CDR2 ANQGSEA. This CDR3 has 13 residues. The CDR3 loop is CSVGTINTGELFF. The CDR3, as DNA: TGCAGCGTTGGAACTATCAACACCGGGGAGCTGTTTTTT.

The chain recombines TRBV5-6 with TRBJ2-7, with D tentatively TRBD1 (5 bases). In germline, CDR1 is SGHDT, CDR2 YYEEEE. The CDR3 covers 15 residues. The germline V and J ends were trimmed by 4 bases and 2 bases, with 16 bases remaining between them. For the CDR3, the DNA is TGTGCCAGCAGCCGCGACCTGAAGGGGACCTACGAGCAGTACTTC. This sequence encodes CASSRDLKGTYEQYF.

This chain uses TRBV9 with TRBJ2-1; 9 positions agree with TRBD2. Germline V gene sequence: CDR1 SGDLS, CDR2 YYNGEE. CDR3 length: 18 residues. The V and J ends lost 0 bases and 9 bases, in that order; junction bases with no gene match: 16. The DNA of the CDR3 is TGTGCCAGCAGCGTAGATCCCTCCGGAGCGGGGGGCCTTAGTGAGCAGTTCTTC. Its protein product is CASSVDPSGAGGLSEQFF.

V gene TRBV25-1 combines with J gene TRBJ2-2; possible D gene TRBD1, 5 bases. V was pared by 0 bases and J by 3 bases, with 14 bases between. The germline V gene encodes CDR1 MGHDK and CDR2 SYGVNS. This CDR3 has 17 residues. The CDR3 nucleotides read TGTGCCAGCAGTGAATATATAAAGGACACTGACACCGGGGAGCTGTTTTTT. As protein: CASSEYIKDTDTGELFF.

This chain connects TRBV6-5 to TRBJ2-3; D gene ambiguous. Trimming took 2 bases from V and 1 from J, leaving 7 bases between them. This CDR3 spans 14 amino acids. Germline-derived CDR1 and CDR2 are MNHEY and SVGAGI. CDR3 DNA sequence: TGTGCCAGCAGTTACCGTGGAGGCACAGATACGCAGTATTTT. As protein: CASSYRGGTDTQYF.

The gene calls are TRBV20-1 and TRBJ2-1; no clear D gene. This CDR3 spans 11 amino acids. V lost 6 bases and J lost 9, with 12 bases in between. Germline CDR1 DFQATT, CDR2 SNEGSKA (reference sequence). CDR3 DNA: TGCAGTGCCAAAAATCTAGGTGAGCAGTTCTTC. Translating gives CSAKNLGEQFF.

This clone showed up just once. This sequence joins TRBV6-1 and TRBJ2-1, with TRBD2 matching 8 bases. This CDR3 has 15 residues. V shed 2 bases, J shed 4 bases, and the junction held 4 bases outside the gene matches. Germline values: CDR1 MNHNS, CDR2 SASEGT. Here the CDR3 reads CASSETVAGYNEQFF. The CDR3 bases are TGTGCCAGCAGTGAAACGGTAGCGGGGTACAATGAGCAGTTCTTC.

The CDR3 DNA follows: TGTGCCAGTAATACCGGGACAGGGACGTCTGAAGCTTTCTTT. It codes for CASNTGTGTSEAFF. J is TRBJ1-1 and V is TRBV19; 9 bases map to TRBD1. This CDR3 contains 14 residues. The J segment lost 6 bases and the V segment lost 7 bases, leaving 9 bases of the junction unmatched. The germline gives CDR1 LNHDA, CDR2 SQIVND (reference sequence).

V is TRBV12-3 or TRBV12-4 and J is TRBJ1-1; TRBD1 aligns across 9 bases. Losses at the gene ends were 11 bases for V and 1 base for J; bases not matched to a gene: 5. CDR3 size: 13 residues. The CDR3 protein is CAGRTGANTEAFF. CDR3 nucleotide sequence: TGTGCCGGGCGGACAGGGGCGAACACTGAAGCTTTCTTT.

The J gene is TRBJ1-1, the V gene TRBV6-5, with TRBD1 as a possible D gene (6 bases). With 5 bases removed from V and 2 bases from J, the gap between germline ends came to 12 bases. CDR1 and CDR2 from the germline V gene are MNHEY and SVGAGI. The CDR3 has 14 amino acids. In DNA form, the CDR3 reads TGTGCCAGCAGTAAACCGGGACATAACACTGAAGCTTTCTTT. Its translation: CASSKPGHNTEAFF.

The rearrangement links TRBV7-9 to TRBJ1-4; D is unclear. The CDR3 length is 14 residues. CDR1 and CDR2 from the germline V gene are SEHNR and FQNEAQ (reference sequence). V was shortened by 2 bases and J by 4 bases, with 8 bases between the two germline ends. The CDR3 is CASSLNWSNEKLFF. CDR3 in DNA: TGTGCCAGCAGCTTAAATTGGAGTAATGAAAAACTGTTTTTT.